This entry concerns a single T cell receptor (beta chain). The CDR3 extends over 14 amino acids. Germline CDR1 is MNHEY and CDR2 is SMNVEV (reference sequence). V gave up 6 bases and J gave up 6 bases; unmatched junction bases: 5. The data originate from a study of T cells of healthy individuals. TCRdb fed the 5' RACE reads into MiXCR, producing one record per CDR3 protein. The repertoire includes over 40,000 distinct CDR3 sequences, 4% to 5.5% of them detected once, and over 9% sits in the top ten. This sequence joins TRBV27 and TRBJ1-6; TRBD1 matches at 7 bases. The sequence was collected from a human donor in good health. The CDR3: CASRPGQPNSPLHF. CDR3 DNA: TGTGCCAGCAGGCCGGGACAGCCTAATTCACCCCTCCACTTT.